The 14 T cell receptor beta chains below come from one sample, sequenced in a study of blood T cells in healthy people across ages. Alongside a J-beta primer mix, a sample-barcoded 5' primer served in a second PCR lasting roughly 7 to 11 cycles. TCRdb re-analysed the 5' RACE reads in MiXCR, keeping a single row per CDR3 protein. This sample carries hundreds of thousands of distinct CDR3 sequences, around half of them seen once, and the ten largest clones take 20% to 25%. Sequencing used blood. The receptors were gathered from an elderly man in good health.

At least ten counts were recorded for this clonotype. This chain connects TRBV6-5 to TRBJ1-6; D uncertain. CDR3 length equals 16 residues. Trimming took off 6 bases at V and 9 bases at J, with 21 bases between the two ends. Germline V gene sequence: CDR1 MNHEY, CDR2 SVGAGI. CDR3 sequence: CASRPQRAGFRSPLHF. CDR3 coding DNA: TGTGCCAGCAGACCTCAAAGGGCGGGGTTTCGTTCACCCCTCCACTTT.

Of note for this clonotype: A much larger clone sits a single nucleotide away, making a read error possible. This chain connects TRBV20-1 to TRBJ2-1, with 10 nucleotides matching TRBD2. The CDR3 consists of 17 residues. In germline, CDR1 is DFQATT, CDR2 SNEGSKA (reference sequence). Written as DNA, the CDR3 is TGCAGTGCTAGAGAGGAAAGCGGGGGGGATTACATGAATGGGCAGTTCTTC. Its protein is CSAREESGGDYMNGQFF.

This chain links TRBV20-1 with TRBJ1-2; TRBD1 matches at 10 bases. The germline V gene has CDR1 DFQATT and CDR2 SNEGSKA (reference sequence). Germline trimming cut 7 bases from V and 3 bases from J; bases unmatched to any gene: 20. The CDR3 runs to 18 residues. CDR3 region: CSELVYGDRGPGDYGYTF. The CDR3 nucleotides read TGCAGTGAGTTGGTTTATGGCGACAGGGGGCCCGGTGACTATGGCTACACCTTC.

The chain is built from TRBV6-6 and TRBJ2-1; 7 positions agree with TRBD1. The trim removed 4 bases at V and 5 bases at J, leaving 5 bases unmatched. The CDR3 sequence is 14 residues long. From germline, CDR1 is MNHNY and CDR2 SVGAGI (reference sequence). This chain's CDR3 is CASSSATGNNEQFF. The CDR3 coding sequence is TGTGCCAGCAGTTCCGCGACAGGGAACAATGAGCAGTTCTTC.

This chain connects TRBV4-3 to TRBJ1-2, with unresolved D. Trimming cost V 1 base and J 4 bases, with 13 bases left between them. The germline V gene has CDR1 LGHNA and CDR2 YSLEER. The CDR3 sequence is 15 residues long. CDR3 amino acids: CASSQVARTLYGYTF. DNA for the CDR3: TGCGCCAGCAGCCAAGTGGCAAGGACTCTCTATGGCTACACCTTC.

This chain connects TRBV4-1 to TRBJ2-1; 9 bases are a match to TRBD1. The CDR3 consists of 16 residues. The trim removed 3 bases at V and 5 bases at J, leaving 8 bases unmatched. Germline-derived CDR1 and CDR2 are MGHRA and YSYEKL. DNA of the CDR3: TGCGCCAGCAGCCAGTGGGTGACAGGGGGAAACAATGAGCAGTTCTTC. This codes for CASSQWVTGGNNEQFF.

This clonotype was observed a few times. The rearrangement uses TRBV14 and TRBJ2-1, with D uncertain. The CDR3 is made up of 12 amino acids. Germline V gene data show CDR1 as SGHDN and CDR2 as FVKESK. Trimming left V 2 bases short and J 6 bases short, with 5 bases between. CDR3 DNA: TGTGCCAGCAGCCAACTGTCCAATGAGCAGTTCTTC. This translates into CASSQLSNEQFF.

The CDR3 nucleotides are TGCGCCAGCAGCTTGGGGCAGGTCTCCTACGAGCAGTACTTC. Its protein is CASSLGQVSYEQYF. The chain combines TRBV5-1 with TRBJ2-5; the D is unclear. TRBJ2-7 matches the DNA end more closely, so the J call is doubtful. The germline V gene encodes CDR1 SGHRS and CDR2 YFSETQ. CDR3 length equals 14 residues.

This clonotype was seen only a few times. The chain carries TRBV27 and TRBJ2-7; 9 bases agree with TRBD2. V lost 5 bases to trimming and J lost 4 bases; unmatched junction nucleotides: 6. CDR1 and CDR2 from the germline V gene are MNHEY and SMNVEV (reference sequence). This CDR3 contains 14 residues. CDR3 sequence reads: CASSVKREDYEQYF. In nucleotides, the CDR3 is TGTGCCAGCAGTGTTAAGCGGGAGGATTACGAGCAGTACTTC.

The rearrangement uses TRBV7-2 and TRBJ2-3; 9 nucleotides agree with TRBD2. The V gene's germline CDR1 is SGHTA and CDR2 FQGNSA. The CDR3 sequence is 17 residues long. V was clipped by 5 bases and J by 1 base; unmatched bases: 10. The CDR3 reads CASSNSRLAARTDTQYF. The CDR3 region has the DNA TGTGCCAGCAGCAACTCCAGACTAGCGGCCCGCACAGATACGCAGTATTTT.

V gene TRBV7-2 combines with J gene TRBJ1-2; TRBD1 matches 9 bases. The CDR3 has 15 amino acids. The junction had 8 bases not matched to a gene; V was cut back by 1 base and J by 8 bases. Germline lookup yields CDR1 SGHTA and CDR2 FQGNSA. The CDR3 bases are TGTGCCAGCAGCTTAGACAAACAGGGGGCGAGGGGCTACACCTTC. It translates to CASSLDKQGARGYTF.

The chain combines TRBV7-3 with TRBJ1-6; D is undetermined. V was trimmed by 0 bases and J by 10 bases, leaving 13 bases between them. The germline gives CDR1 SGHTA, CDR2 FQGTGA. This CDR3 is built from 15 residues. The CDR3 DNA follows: TGTGCCAGCAGCTTAACAACCGAAATGAGATCACCCCTCCACTTT. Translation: CASSLTTEMRSPLHF.

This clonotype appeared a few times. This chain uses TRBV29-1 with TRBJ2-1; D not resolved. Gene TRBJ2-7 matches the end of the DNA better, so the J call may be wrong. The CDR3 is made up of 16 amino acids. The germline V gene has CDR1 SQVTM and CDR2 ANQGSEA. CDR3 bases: TGCAGCGTTGATAACCCGTTTGCTATCACCTACAATGAGCAGTACTTC. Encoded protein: CSVDNPFAITYNEQYF.

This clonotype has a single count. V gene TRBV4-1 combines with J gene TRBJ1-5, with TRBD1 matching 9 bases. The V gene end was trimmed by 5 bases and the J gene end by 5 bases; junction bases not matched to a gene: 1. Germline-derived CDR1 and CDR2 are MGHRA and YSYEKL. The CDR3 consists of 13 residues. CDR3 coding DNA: TGCGCCAGCAGCTGGACAGGGGATCAGCCCCAGCATTTT. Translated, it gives CASSWTGDQPQHF.